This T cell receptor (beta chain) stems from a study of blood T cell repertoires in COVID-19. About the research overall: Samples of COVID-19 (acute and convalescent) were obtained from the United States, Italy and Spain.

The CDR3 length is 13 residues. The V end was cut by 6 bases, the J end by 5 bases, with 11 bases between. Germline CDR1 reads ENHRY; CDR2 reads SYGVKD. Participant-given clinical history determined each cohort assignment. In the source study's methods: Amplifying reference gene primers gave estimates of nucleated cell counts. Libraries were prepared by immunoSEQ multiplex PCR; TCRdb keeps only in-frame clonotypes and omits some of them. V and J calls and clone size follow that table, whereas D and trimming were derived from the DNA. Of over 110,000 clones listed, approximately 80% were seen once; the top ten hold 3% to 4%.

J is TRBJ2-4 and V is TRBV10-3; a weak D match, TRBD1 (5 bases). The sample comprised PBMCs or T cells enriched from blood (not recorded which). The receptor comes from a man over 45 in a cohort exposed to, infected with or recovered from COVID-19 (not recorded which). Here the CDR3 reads CAISQGFENIQYF. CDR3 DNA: TGTGCCATCAGCCAGGGTTTCGAAAACATTCAGTACTTC.